This entry concerns a single T cell receptor beta chain. This entry is derived from a study of blood T cell repertoires in COVID-19. Study overall: The study drew acute and convalescent COVID-19 samples from the United States, Italy and Spain. T cells, B-cell-depleted T cells, or PBMCs provided the cDNA or gDNA that served as material.

The authors' processing: By means of reference gene primer amplification, nucleated cell counts were estimated. Produced via immunoSEQ multiplex PCR; TCRdb's table is partial and in-frame only. D and trimming come from the DNA, and the V and J calls and clone size come from that table. The data show 300,000 to 400,000 clones, around nine tenths seen once. The CDR3 sequence is 15 residues long. V was cut by 2 bases and J by 0 bases, with 8 bases left in between. Per germline, CDR1 SGHTA and CDR2 FQGNSA. The sample comprised peripheral blood. This clonotype originated in a woman in her late teens or twenties who had recovered from COVID-19. The genes are TRBV7-2 and TRBJ1-3; TRBD1 might be the D (6 bases). The CDR3, as DNA: TGTGCCAGCAGCTTAACAGGGAGCTCTGGAAACACCATATATTTT. Translating gives CASSLTGSSGNTIYF.